This TCR beta chain was obtained from a study of blood T cells in healthy people across ages. The CDR3 consists of 15 residues. Germline values: CDR1 SGHRS, CDR2 YFSETQ. A remark on this clonotype: Its cognate antigen is unknown. The germline gene is not matched at one end of the junction; a read error may be the cause.

Primers used in a second PCR of about 7 to 12 cycles were a sample-barcoded 5' primer and a J-beta primer mix. TCRdb re-derived calls from the 5' RACE reads in MiXCR, one entry per CDR3 protein. The repertoire holds 1.5 million or so distinct CDR3 sequences, with approximately 42% as singletons. Whole-study results and caveats: Relative to aged donors, long-lived donors carried more naive CD4+ cells and displayed higher diversity.

The chain uses TRBV5-1 and TRBJ1-2; the D gene is possibly TRBD1 (5 bases). The source of this sequence is a woman younger than 35 in good health. Material: blood. CDR3 in amino acids: CSSSLDGAPNYGYTF. The CDR3, as DNA: TGCTCCAGCAGCTTGGATGGGGCCCCTAACTATGGCTACACCTTC. Full variable domain (remainder filled in from reference TRBV5-1 and TRBJ1-2): KAGVTQTPRYLIKTRGQQVTLSCSPISGHRSVSWYQQTPGQGLQFLFEYFSETQRNKGNFPGRFSGRQFSNSRSEMNVSTLELGDSALYLCSSSLDGAPNYGYTFGSGTRLTVV.